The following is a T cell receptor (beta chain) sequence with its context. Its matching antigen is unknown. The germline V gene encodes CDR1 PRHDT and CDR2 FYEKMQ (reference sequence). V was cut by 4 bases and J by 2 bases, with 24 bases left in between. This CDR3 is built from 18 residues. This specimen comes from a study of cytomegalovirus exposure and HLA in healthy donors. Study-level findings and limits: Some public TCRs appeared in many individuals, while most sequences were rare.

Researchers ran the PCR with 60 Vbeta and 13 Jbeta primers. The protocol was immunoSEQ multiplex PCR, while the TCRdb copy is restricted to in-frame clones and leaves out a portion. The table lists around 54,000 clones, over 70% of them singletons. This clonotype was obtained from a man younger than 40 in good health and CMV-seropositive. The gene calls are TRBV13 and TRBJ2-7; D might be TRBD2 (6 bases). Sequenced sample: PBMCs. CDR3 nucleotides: TGTGCCAGCAGCTCCTATACTCAGGGCGGGGCGATTCCCTACGAGCAGTACTTC. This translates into CASSSYTQGGAIPYEQYF. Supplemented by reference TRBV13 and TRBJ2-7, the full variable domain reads AAGVIQSPRHLIKEKRETATLKCYPIPRHDTVYWYQQGPGQDPQFLISFYEKMQSDKGSIPDRFSAQQFSDYHSELNMSSLELGDSALYFCASSSYTQGGAIPYEQYFGPGTRLTVT.